The 9 T cell receptor beta chains given below trace back to one sample, sequenced in a study of blood T cell repertoires in COVID-19. Produced via immunoSEQ multiplex PCR; TCRdb's table is partial and in-frame only. This table has some 100,000 clones, almost 90% appearing once. Sequencing used peripheral blood. These receptors were collected from a woman aged 70 to 79 with acute or convalescent COVID-19.

This chain connects TRBV19 to TRBJ1-2, with a weak D call TRBD1 (6 bases). Looked up from germline, CDR1 is LNHDA and CDR2 is SQIVND (reference sequence). The CDR3 is made up of 15 amino acids. With 4 bases removed from V and 1 base from J, the gap between germline ends came to 13 bases. CDR3 bases: TGTGCCAGTAGTACCTGGACAGTGGGTAACTATGGCTACACCTTC. The encoded protein is CASSTWTVGNYGYTF.

The table lists this clone with a count of one. V usage is TRBV5-4 and J usage is TRBJ2-3, with D hard to call. This CDR3 is built from 13 residues. V gave up 1 base and J gave up 2 bases, with 5 bases separating them. Per the germline V gene, CDR1 is SGHNT and CDR2 is YYREEE (reference sequence). CDR3 nucleotide sequence: TGTGCCAGCAGCTTGTTCGTCACAGATACGCAGTATTTT. Its translation: CASSLFVTDTQYF.

V usage is TRBV10-1 and J usage is TRBJ2-7; 8 nucleotides align to TRBD2. J was trimmed by 5 bases and V by 5 bases; bases with no gene match: 5. There are 13 residues in the CDR3. CDR1 is WNHNN, CDR2 SYGVQD, per germline (reference sequence). CDR3 bases: TGCGCCAGCAGTTATAGCGGGAAGCACGAGCAGTACTTC. As protein: CASSYSGKHEQYF.

The gene calls are TRBV12-3 or TRBV12-4 and TRBJ1-2, with TRBD1 identical over 9 bases. With V trimmed by 5 bases and J by 7 bases, 5 bases remained unmatched. This CDR3 is built from 13 residues. The CDR3 protein is CASSITGGSGYTF. The CDR3 bases are TGTGCCAGCAGTATAACAGGGGGCAGTGGCTACACCTTC.

The V call is TRBV4-1, the J call TRBJ1-6; possibly TRBD1 for D (5 bases). Germline V gene data show CDR1 as MGHRA and CDR2 as YSYEKL. The CDR3 has 19 residues. V was shortened by 1 base and J by 0 bases, with 16 bases between the two germline ends. The CDR3 region has the DNA TGCGCCAGCAGCCAAGGGGGCTTTCCTGCCAGCTCCTATAATTCACCCCTCCACTTT. Translating it yields CASSQGGFPASSYNSPLHF.

The gene calls are TRBV6-5 and TRBJ1-4; 9 bases align to TRBD1. The germline V gene encodes CDR1 MNHEY and CDR2 SVGAGI. Unmatched junction bases numbered 9, after V lost 6 bases and J lost 7 bases. This CDR3 is 15 amino acids long. CDR3 DNA: TGTGCCAGCAGAGATGACAGGGGGACGGGTGAAAAACTGTTTTTT. Encoded protein: CASRDDRGTGEKLFF.

The V call is TRBV18, the J call TRBJ2-1; possible D gene TRBD1, 6 bases. Trimming took off 1 base at V and 0 bases at J, with 7 bases between the two ends. Germline V gives CDR1 KGHSH, CDR2 LQKENI. This CDR3 is 15 amino acids long. This chain's CDR3 is CASSPLGGSYNEQFF. The CDR3 nucleotides read TGTGCCAGCTCACCACTAGGGGGCTCCTACAATGAGCAGTTCTTC. Looking up the rest from reference TRBV18 and TRBJ2-1 gives the full variable domain: NAGVMQNPRHLVRRRGQEARLRCSPMKGHSHVYWYRQLPEEGLKFMVYLQKENIIDESGMPKERFSAEFPKEGPSILRIQQVVRGDSAAYFCASSPLGGSYNEQFFGPGTRLTVL.

This chain uses TRBV6-6 with TRBJ1-6; no clear D gene. The germline CDR1 and CDR2 sequences are MNHNY and SVGAGI (reference sequence). V was pared by 5 bases and J by 0 bases, with 14 bases between. The CDR3 contains 17 residues. DNA of the CDR3: TGTGCCAGCAGTCCGGGAGGGCTCAGCTCCTATAATTCACCCCTCCACTTT. It translates to CASSPGGLSSYNSPLHF.

The V and J genes are TRBV12-3 or TRBV12-4 and TRBJ2-4; D perhaps matches TRBD1 (8 bases). V was cut by 5 bases and J by 8 bases, with 10 bases left in between. This CDR3 is built from 12 residues. The CDR3 protein is CASSTGGDIQYF. The DNA of the CDR3 is TGTGCCAGCAGTACAGGGGGGGACATTCAGTACTTC.